This TCR beta chain was sequenced for a study of post-analysis software for immune sequencing data. Findings of the study overall: There were roughly 5 TRBV segments more frequent in patients than controls, and TRBV5-6, TRBV5-1 and TRBV20-1 were among them. Pronounced co-clustering by F measure was evident among identically batched samples.

As concerns this clonotype: The antigen remains undetermined.

This CDR3 region has 15 residues. Deletions cut 3 bases from V and 2 bases from J, with 11 bases between. Germline values: CDR1 MNHEY, CDR2 SMNVEV (reference sequence). Tagging with unique molecular identifiers was a feature of the TCR beta cDNA libraries. From the PCR reads, TCRdb called clonotypes with MiXCR, one entry per CDR3 protein. The sample lists 430,000 or so distinct CDR3 sequences; less than 40% were seen once. Sequenced: blood. The gene calls are TRBV27 and TRBJ1-5; tentatively, D is TRBD1 (5 bases). This receptor was obtained from a girl aged 2 to 9 with multiple sclerosis. The CDR3: CASSFGRGGNQPQHF. The DNA of the CDR3 is TGTGCCAGCAGTTTCGGGAGGGGCGGCAATCAGCCCCAGCATTTT.